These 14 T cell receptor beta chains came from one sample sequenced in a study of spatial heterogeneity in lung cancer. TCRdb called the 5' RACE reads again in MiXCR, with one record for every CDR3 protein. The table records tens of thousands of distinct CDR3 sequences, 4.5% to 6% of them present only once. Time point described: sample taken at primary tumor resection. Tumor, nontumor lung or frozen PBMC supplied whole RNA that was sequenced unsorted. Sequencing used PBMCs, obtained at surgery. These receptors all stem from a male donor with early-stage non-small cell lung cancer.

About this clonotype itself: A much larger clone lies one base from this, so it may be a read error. DNA for the CDR3: TGTACCACCAGTGGGGTCAAGACAGGACGCACCGGGGAGCTGTTTTTT. Amino acid sequence: CTTSGVKTGRTGELFF. V gene TRBV24-1 combines with J gene TRBJ2-2, with TRBD1 as a possible D gene (6 bases). CDR1 and CDR2 from the germline V gene are KGHDR and SFDVKD. The CDR3 extends over 16 amino acids.

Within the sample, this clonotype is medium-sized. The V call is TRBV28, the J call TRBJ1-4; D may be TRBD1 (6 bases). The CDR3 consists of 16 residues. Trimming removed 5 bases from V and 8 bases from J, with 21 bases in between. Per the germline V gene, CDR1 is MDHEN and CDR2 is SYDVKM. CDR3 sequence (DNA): TGTGCCAGCAGTCAGAGCCGGGGGCACGAGGGGGAAAAACTGTTTTTT. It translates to CASSQSRGHEGEKLFF.

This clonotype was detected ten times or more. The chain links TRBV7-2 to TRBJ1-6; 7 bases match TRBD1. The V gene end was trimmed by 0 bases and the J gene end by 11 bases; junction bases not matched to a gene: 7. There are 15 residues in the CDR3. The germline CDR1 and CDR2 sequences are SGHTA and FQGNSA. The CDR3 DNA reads TGTGCCAGCAGCTTAGCTGGCGGTCAGGGGGCACCCCTCCACTTT. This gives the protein CASSLAGGQGAPLHF.

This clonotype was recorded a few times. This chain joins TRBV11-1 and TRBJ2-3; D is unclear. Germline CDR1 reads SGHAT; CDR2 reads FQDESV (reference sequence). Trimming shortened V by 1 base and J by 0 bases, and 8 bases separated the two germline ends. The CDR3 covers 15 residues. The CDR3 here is CASSLDPVSTDTQYF. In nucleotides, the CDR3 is TGTGCCAGCAGCTTAGACCCAGTTAGCACAGATACGCAGTATTTT.

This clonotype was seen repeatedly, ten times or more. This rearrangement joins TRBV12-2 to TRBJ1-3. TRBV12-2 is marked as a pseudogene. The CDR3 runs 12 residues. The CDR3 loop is CGSCLSGNTIYF. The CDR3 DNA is TGTGGTTCTTGTCTCTCTGGAAACACCATATATTTT.

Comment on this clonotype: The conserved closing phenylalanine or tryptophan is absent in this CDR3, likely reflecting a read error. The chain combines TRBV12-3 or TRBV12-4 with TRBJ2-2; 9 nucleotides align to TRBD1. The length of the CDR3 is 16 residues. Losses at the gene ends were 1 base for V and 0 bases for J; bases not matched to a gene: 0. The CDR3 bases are TGTGCCAGCAGTTTAGGACAGGGGGCGAACACCGGGGAGCTGTTTTTG. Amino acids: CASSLGQGANTGELFL.

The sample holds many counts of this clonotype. The DNA of the CDR3 is TGTGCCAGCAGTTCCCCAGGGGGACTGTCCTACAATGAGCAGTTCTTC. This translates into CASSSPGGLSYNEQFF. This chain connects TRBV28 to TRBJ2-1, with a weak D call TRBD1 (7 bases). This CDR3 spans 16 amino acids. CDR1 MDHEN and CDR2 SYDVKM come from the germline V gene. V was clipped by 4 bases and J by 1 base, with 14 bases between them.

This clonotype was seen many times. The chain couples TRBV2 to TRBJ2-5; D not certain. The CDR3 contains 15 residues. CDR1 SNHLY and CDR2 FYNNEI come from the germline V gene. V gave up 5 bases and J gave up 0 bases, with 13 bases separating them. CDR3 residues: CASSRENSYQETQYF. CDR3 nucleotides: TGTGCCAGCAGTCGAGAGAACTCGTACCAAGAGACCCAGTACTTC.

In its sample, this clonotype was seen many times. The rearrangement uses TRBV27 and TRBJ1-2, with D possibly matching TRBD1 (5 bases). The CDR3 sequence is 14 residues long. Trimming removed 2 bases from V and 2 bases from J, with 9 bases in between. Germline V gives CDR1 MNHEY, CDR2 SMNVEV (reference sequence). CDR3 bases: TGTGCCAGCAGTTTAACCAGACAGAACTATGGCTACACCTTC. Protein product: CASSLTRQNYGYTF.

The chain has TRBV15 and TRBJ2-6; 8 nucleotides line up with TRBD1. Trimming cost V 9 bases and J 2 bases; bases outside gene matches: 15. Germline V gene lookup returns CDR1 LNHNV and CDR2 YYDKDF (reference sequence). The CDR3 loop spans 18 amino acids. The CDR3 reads CATQRGAGGAPGANVLTF. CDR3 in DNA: TGTGCCACGCAGCGCGGGGCAGGGGGCGCCCCTGGGGCCAACGTCCTGACTTTC.

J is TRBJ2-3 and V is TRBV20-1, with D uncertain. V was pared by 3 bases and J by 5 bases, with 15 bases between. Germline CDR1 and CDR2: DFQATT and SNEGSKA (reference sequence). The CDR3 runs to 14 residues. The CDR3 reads CSASPRAGRDTQYF. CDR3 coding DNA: TGCAGTGCTAGCCCTAGGGCCGGGCGAGATACGCAGTATTTT.

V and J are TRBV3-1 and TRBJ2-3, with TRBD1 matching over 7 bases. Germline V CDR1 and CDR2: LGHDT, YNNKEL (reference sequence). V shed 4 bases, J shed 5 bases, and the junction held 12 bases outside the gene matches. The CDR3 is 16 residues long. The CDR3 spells CASSPRGTGDGDTQYF. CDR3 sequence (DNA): TGTGCCAGCAGCCCCAGAGGTACAGGGGATGGAGATACGCAGTATTTT.

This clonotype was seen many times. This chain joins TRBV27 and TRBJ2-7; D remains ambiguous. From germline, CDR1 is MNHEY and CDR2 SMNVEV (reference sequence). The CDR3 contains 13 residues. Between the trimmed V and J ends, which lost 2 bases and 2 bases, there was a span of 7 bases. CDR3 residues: CASSLRAAYEQYF. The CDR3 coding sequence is TGTGCCAGCAGTTTAAGGGCAGCCTACGAGCAGTACTTC.

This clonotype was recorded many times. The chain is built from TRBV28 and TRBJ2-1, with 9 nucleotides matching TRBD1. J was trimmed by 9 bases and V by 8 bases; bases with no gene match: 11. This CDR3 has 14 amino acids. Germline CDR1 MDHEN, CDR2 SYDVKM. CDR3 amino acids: CASETGTGSTEQFF. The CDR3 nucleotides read TGTGCCAGCGAGACCGGGACAGGGTCAACTGAGCAGTTCTTC. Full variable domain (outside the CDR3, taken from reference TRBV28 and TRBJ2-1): DVKVTQSSRYLVKRTGEKVFLECVQDMDHENMFWYRQDPGLGLRLIYFSYDVKMKEKGDIPEGYSVSREKKERFSLILESASTNQTSMYLCASETGTGSTEQFFGPGTRLTVL.